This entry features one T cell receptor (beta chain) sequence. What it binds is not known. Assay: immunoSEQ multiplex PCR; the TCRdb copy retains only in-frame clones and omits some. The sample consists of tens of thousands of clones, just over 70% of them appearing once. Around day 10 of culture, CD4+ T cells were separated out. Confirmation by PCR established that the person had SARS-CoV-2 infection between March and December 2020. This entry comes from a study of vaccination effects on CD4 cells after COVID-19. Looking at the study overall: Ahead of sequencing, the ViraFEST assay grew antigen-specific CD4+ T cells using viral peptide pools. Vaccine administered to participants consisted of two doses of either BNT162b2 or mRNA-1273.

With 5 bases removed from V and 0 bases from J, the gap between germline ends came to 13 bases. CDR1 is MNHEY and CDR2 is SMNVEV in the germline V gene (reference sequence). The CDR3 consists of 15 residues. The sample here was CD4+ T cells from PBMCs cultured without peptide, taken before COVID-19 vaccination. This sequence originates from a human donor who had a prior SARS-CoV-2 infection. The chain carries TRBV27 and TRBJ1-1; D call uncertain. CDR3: CASSPPPFLNTEAFF. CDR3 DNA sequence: TGTGCCAGCAGTCCCCCACCGTTTTTGAACACTGAAGCTTTCTTT.